Shown below are 13 T cell receptor beta chains from a single sample sequenced in a study of blood T cell repertoires in COVID-19 (dated by TCRdb to between 2020 and 2021). Library construction relied on the immunoSEQ multiplex PCR assay. As stored in TCRdb, this immuneACCESS dataset retains in-frame rearrangements with V and J assigned. A fraction of the clones does not appear; measured against another copy, unresolved V genes explain less than half of the discrepancy, and the remainder lacks a known reason. The sample includes 200,000 to 300,000 clones, with approximately 88% observed a single time. 0.95% to 1.5% of the sample is in the top ten clones. The sample was PBMCs or T cells enriched from blood (not recorded which). All receptors come from a middle-aged woman with acute COVID-19.

This chain uses TRBV6-5 with TRBJ1-1; a weak D match, TRBD1 (5 bases). Trimming cost V 6 bases and J 3 bases, with 17 bases left between them. There are 15 residues in the CDR3. Germline assignment: CDR1 MNHEY and CDR2 SVGAGI. In DNA, the CDR3 is TGTGCCAGCAGCTTTACGATCCTAGGGGACACTGAAGCTTTCTTT. Translation gives CASSFTILGDTEAFF.

This chain links TRBV23-1 with TRBJ2-7; 9 bases match TRBD1. TRBV23-1 is an ORF for which the function is uncertain. The trim removed 3 bases at V and 4 bases at J, leaving 10 bases unmatched. The CDR3 contains 16 residues. The CDR3 reads CASSHQGQGLFYEQYV. The CDR3 DNA sequence: TGCGCCAGCAGTCATCAAGGACAGGGGCTCTTTTACGAGCAGTACGTC.

The chain combines TRBV6-5 with TRBJ1-3, with 7 bases aligning to TRBD1. This CDR3 has 14 residues. The germline V gene has CDR1 MNHEY and CDR2 SVGAGI. Trimming cost V 6 bases and J 9 bases; bases outside gene matches: 11. CDR3 bases: TGTGCCAGCAGGAAAGACAGGGCTGGGATCACCATATATTTT. Protein product: CASRKDRAGITIYF.

The V gene is TRBV11-3, the J gene TRBJ2-3; D is perhaps TRBD2 (5 bases). V shed 1 base and J shed 1 base, with 9 bases lying between them. The CDR3 covers 15 residues. The germline V gene has CDR1 SGHNT and CDR2 YENEEA. Written as DNA, the CDR3 is TGTGCCAGCAGCTTAGGGGGTAGCGGCACAGATACGCAGTATTTT. This gives the protein CASSLGGSGTDTQYF.

The chain uses TRBV5-4 and TRBJ2-1; TRBD2 agrees at 9 bases. The CDR3 contains 15 residues. V was clipped by 0 bases and J by 5 bases; unmatched bases: 3. Germline CDR1 reads SGHNT; CDR2 reads YYREEE (reference sequence). The CDR3 protein is CASSLDSGRHNEQFF. The DNA for the CDR3 is TGTGCCAGCAGCTTGGATAGCGGGAGACACAATGAGCAGTTCTTC. The complete variable domain, with remaining parts taken from reference TRBV5-4 and TRBJ2-1, reads ETGVTQSPTHLIKTRGQQVTLRCSSQSGHNTVSWYQQALGQGPQFIFQYYREEENGRGNFPPRFSGLQFPNYSSELNVNALELDDSALYLCASSLDSGRHNEQFFGPGTRLTVL.

This chain uses TRBV9 with TRBJ2-5; 12 bases fit TRBD2. This CDR3 comprises 16 residues. The germline CDR1 and CDR2 sequences are SGDLS and YYNGEE. Losses at the gene ends were 0 bases for V and 4 bases for J; bases not matched to a gene: 4. The CDR3 sequence is CASSVGLAGVRETQYF. The CDR3 coding sequence is TGTGCCAGCAGCGTAGGACTAGCGGGAGTAAGAGAGACCCAGTACTTC.

The chain couples TRBV19 to TRBJ2-4, with 7 bases identical to TRBD1. With 9 bases clipped from V and 6 bases from J, the junction kept 11 bases outside the gene matches. The V gene's germline CDR1 is LNHDA and CDR2 SQIVND (reference sequence). The CDR3 has 14 amino acids. The DNA for the CDR3 is TGTGCCAGCGGCGAGAGGACAGGATTAAACATTCAGTACTTC. This codes for CASGERTGLNIQYF. Full variable domain (missing parts from reference TRBV19 and TRBJ2-4): DGGITQSPKYLFRKEGQNVTLSCEQNLNHDAMYWYRQDPGQGLRLIYYSQIVNDFQKGDIAEGYSVSREKKESFPLTVTSAQKNPTAFYLCASGERTGLNIQYFGAGTRLSVL.

The sample holds one count of this clone. The chain links TRBV6-5 to TRBJ2-1; tentative D call: TRBD1 (6 bases). In germline, CDR1 is MNHEY, CDR2 SVGAGI. V was trimmed by 9 bases and J by 0 bases, leaving 12 bases between them. This CDR3 spans 14 amino acids. The CDR3 DNA reads as TGTGCCAGTCGACAGGCAAGCTCCTACAATGAGCAGTTCTTC. Translating it yields CASRQASSYNEQFF.

V usage is TRBV18 and J usage is TRBJ1-1; D gene uncertain. The length of the CDR3 is 13 residues. V dropped 8 bases and J dropped 1 base, with 11 bases sitting between them. Germline V gene data show CDR1 as KGHSH and CDR2 as LQKENI. The CDR3 DNA is TGTGCCAGCGCGCGGGAGGCGAACACTGAAGCTTTCTTT. Protein: CASAREANTEAFF. The whole variable domain, remainder taken from reference TRBV18 and TRBJ1-1, is NAGVMQNPRHLVRRRGQEARLRCSPMKGHSHVYWYRQLPEEGLKFMVYLQKENIIDESGMPKERFSAEFPKEGPSILRIQQVVRGDSAAYFCASAREANTEAFFGQGTRLTVV.

On this clone itself: Other DNA sequences in the same sample also yield this CDR3. The gene calls are TRBV5-1 and TRBJ2-7; tentative D call: TRBD2 (6 bases). The length of the CDR3 is 14 residues. With 0 bases removed from V and 2 bases from J, the gap between germline ends came to 9 bases. Germline CDR1 SGHRS, CDR2 YFSETQ. The CDR3 is CASSLAGGTYEQYF. CDR3 in DNA: TGCGCCAGCAGCTTGGCTGGAGGGACCTACGAGCAGTACTTC.

The J gene is TRBJ2-7, the V gene TRBV30, with 7 bases matching TRBD1. With 4 bases clipped from V and 0 bases from J, the junction kept 9 bases outside the gene matches. There are 15 residues in the CDR3. Per germline, CDR1 GTSNPN and CDR2 SVGIG (reference sequence). The CDR3 reads CAWIPDRAFSYEQYF. CDR3 DNA sequence: TGTGCCTGGATCCCCGACAGGGCTTTCTCCTACGAGCAGTACTTC. Complete variable domain (other parts from reference TRBV30 and TRBJ2-7): SQTIHQWPATLVQPVGSPLSLECTVEGTSNPNLYWYRQAAGRGLQLLFYSVGIGQISSEVPQNLSASRPQDRQFILSSKKLLLSDSGFYLCAWIPDRAFSYEQYFGPGTRLTVT.

The V gene is TRBV11-2, the J gene TRBJ2-3; TRBD2 matches at 8 bases. The CDR3 runs to 14 residues. CDR1 is SGHAT and CDR2 is FQNNGV in the germline V gene. The junction had 5 bases not matched to a gene; V was cut back by 7 bases and J by 2 bases. The CDR3 spells CASNRGGATDTQYF. The DNA for the CDR3 is TGTGCCAGCAACCGGGGGGGGGCCACAGATACGCAGTATTTT.

The V and J genes are TRBV5-4 and TRBJ2-2; D remains unclear. Germline V gene lookup returns CDR1 SGHNT and CDR2 YYREEE (reference sequence). The CDR3 runs 12 residues. The germline V and J ends were trimmed by 6 bases and 1 base, with 4 bases remaining between them. Here the CDR3 reads CASNKNTGELFF. As DNA, the CDR3 is TGTGCCAGCAATAAGAACACCGGGGAGCTGTTTTTT. The full variable domain, its missing parts supplied by reference TRBV5-4 and TRBJ2-2, is ETGVTQSPTHLIKTRGQQVTLRCSSQSGHNTVSWYQQALGQGPQFIFQYYREEENGRGNFPPRFSGLQFPNYSSELNVNALELDDSALYLCASNKNTGELFFGEGSRLTVL.